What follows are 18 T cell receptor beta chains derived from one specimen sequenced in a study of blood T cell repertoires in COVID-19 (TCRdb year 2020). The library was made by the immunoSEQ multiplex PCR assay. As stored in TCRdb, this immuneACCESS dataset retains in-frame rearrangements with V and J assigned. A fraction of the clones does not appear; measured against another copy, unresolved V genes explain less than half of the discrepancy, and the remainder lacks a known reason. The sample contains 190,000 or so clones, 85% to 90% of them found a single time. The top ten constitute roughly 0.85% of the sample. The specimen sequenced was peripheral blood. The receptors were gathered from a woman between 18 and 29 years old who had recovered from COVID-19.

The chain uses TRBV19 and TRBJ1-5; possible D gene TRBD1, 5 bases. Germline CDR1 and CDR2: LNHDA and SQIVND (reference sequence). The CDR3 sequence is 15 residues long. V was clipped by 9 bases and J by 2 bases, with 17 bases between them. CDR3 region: CASWEKGRGNQPQHF. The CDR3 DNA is TGTGCCAGCTGGGAAAAGGGGAGGGGCAATCAGCCCCAGCATTTT.

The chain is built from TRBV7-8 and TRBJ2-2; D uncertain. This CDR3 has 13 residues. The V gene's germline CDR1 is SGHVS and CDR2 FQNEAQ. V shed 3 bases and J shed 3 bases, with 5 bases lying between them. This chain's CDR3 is CASSLTDTGELFF. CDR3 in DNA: TGTGCCAGCAGCTTGACTGACACCGGGGAGCTGTTTTTT.

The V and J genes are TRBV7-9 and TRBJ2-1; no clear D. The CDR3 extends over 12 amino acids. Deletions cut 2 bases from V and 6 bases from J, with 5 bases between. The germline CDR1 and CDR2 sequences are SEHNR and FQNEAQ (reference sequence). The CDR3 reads CASSLKANEQFF. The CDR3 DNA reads TGTGCCAGCAGCTTAAAAGCCAATGAGCAGTTCTTC.

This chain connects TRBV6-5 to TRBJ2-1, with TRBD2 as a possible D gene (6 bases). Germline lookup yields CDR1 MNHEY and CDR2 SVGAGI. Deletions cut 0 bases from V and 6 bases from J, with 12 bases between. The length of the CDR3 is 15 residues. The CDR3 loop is CASSYSGLDANEQFF. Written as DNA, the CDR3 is TGTGCCAGCAGTTACTCGGGACTCGATGCCAATGAGCAGTTCTTC.

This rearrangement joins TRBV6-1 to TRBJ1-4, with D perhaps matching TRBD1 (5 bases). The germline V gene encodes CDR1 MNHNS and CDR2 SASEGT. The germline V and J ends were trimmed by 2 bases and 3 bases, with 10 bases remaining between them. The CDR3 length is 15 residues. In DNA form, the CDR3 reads TGTGCCAGCAGTGAACTGGGGGGGTCTAATGAAAAACTGTTTTTT. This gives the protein CASSELGGSNEKLFF.

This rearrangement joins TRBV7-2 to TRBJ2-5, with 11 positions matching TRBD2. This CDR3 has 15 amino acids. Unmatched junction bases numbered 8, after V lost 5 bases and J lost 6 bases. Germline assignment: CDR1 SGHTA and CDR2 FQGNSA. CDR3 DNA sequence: TGTGCCAGCAGCGATAGCGGGGGGGACGGAAAGACCCAGTACTTC. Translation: CASSDSGGDGKTQYF.

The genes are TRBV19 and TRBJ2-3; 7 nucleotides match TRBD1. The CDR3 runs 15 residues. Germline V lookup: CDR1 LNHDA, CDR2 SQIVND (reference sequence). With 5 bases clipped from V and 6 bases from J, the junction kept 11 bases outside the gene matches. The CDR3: CASSWGQSHPDTQYF. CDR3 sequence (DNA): TGTGCCAGTAGTTGGGGACAGTCTCACCCGGATACGCAGTATTTT.

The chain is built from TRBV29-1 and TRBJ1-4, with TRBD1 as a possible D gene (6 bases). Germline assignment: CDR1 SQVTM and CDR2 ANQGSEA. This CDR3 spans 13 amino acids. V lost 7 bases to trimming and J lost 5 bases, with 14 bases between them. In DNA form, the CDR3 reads TGCAGCGCTACAGGGCGCAGGAATGAAAAACTGTTTTTT. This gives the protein CSATGRRNEKLFF.

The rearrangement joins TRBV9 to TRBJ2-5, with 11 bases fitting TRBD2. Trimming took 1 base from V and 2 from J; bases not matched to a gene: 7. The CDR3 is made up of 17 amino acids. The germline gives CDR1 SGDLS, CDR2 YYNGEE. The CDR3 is CASSVSGTSGGQETQYF. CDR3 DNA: TGTGCCAGCAGCGTATCTGGAACTAGCGGGGGACAAGAGACCCAGTACTTC.

CDR3 nucleotides: TGTGCCAGCAGCTTCTCACTTGAATACGAGCAGTACGTC. This translates into CASSFSLEYEQYV. The V and J genes are TRBV5-6 and TRBJ2-7; D gene ambiguous. The germline V gene has CDR1 SGHDT and CDR2 YYEEEE. This CDR3 is 13 amino acids long. V dropped 2 bases and J dropped 4 bases, with 10 bases sitting between them.

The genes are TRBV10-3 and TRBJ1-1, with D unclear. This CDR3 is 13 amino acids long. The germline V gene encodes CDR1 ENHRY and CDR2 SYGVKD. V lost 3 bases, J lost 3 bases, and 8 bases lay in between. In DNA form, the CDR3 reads TGTGCCATCAGTGAATCCGGGGACACTGAAGCTTTCTTT. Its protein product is CAISESGDTEAFF.

CDR3 sequence reads: CASSVQSGTGGTQYF. CDR3 coding DNA: TGTGCCAGCAGCGTCCAAAGCGGGACCGGAGGTACGCAGTATTTT. The V call is TRBV9, the J call TRBJ2-3, with 7 bases that match TRBD2. This CDR3 is 15 amino acids long. Germline CDR1 reads SGDLS; CDR2 reads YYNGEE. V was pared by 2 bases and J by 8 bases, with 11 bases of the junction left unmatched.

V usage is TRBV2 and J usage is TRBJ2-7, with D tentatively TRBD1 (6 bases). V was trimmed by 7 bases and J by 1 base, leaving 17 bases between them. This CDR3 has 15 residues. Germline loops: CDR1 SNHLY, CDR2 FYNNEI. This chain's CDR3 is CASTEPHRASYEQYV. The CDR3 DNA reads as TGTGCCAGCACCGAACCCCACAGGGCTTCCTACGAGCAGTACGTC.

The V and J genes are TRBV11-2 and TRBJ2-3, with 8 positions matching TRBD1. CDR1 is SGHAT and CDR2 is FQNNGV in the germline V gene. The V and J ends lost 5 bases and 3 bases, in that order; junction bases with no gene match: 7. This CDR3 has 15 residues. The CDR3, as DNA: TGTGCCAGCAGCCTCCAGGGGGCAGGTACAGATACGCAGTATTTT. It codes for CASSLQGAGTDTQYF. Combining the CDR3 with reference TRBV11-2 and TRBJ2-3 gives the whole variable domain EAGVAQSPRYKIIEKRQSVAFWCNPISGHATLYWYQQILGQGPKLLIQFQNNGVVDDSQLPKDRFSAERLKGVDSTLKIQPAKLEDSAVYLCASSLQGAGTDTQYFGPGTRLTVL.

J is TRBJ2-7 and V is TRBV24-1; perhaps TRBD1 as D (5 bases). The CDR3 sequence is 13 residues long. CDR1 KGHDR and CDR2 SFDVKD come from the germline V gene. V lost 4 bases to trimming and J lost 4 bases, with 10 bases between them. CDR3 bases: TGTGCCACCAGTGACCCTGACAGATACGAGCAGTACTTC. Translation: CATSDPDRYEQYF.

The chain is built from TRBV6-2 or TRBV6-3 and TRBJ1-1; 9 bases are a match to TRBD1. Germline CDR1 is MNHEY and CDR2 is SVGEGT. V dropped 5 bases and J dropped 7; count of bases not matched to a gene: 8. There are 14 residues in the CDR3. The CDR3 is CASSRQGGLGEAFF. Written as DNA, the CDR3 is TGTGCCAGCAGTCGACAGGGGGGTTTGGGTGAAGCTTTCTTT.

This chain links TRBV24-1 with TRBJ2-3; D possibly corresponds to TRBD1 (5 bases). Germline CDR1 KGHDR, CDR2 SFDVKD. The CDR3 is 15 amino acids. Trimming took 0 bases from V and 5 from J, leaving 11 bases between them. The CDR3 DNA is TGTGCCACCAGTGATTTGAGCAGGGTTGGAGATACGCAGTATTTT. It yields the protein CATSDLSRVGDTQYF.

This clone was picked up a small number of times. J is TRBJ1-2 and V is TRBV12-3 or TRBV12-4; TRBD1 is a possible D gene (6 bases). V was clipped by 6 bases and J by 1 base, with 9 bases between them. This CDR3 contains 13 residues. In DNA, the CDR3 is TGTGCCAGCAGCCTGGACAGTAACTATGGCTACACCTTC. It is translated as CASSLDSNYGYTF.